The T cell receptor beta chain described here comes from a study of post-analysis software for immune sequencing data. The study, taken as a whole, reports: When compared against controls, multiple sclerosis patients showed significantly lower normalized Chao1 diversity. The study found TRBV5-6, TRBV5-1 and TRBV20-1 among five or six TRBV segments more frequent in patients than controls.

The length of the CDR3 is 17 residues. CDR1 and CDR2 (germline): KGHDR, SFDVKD. Unmatched junction bases numbered 5, after V lost 1 base and J lost 4 bases. A word on this clonotype: Antigen specificity is unknown.

Unique-molecular-identifier-tagged TCR beta cDNA libraries were used. TCRdb re-analysed the PCR reads in MiXCR, keeping a single row per CDR3 protein. This sample has around 400,000 distinct CDR3 sequences, with over 30% found just once. This sequence originates from a girl aged 2-15 years with multiple sclerosis. The source material was blood. The rearrangement uses TRBV24-1 and TRBJ1-5; 11 bases match TRBD1. CDR3 DNA sequence: TGTGCCACCAGTGATTTCCGGGACAGGGGGTTTAATCAGCCCCAGCATTTT. Protein product: CATSDFRDRGFNQPQHF.